Here is one TCR beta chain with its context. It lacks a known antigen. Nothing much larger sits one base from this clone, and base qualities are not available. These data are taken from a study of cytomegalovirus exposure and HLA in healthy donors (dated by TCRdb to about 2017). For the wider study: An earlier analysis of approximately 640 of the donors reported 276 Gb of sequence data and 100 million to 140 million unique TCR beta sequences from 150 million to 200 million T cells. An early release that covered about 600 HLA-typed donors contained around 330 gigabases of sequencing data and tens of millions of unique TCR sequences. Of the roughly 400 genotyped donors, 65% to 90% fell in the genetic ancestry cluster associated with self-reported Caucasian donors. The study was designed to test whether signatures of past pathogen exposure could be identified by cataloging public T cell receptors. The T cell repertoires of 550 to 850 subjects were profiled by immunosequencing and related to cytomegalovirus serostatus. A separate validation cohort of 90 to 150 different subjects was used in addition to the roughly 700-subject first cohort. The study combined high-throughput TCR immunosequencing, statistical association of individual TCRs with disease status, and machine learning to predict cytomegalovirus infection status. To study patterns of TCR occurrence, a later analysis re-analyzed previously published TCR beta repertoires from hundreds of donors and added high-resolution HLA genotyping. Rather than using new phenotypic data, the later analysis identified candidate immune exposures from TCR beta sequences and from how often those sequences occurred across donors. In an earlier analysis of 500 to 650 of the donors, high-throughput TCR beta sequencing was used to judge whether each TCR beta V gene segment behaved as functional or pseudogenic. Alongside the repertoire data, information on donor age, sex, ethnicity and CMV serostatus was compiled. A later genetic analysis used genome-wide SNP genotypes for about 65% of the roughly 670 donors, treating that subset as a discovery cohort. Every discovery cohort repertoire had been produced on one sequencing platform. Class I and class II HLA loci were covered by the typing at four-digit resolution. The number of typed donors differed by locus: about 620-630 for A, B, C, DRB1 and DQB1; approximately 520 for DQA1; approximately 600 for DPA1; and roughly 470 for DPB1. Roughly 5 DR-DQ haplotypes were handled as single units for association and clustering, since linkage in the cohort was strong. Among about 410 genotyped donors of the cohort, an average of around 220,000 unique TCR beta nucleotide sequences was sequenced per donor, of which about 20% were non-productive.

The cohort comprised approximately 700 healthy bone marrow donors. Cohort members were all nominally healthy when sampled, although unrecorded immune exposures were likely present. The donor tested CMV seropositive and was one of the 289 seropositive cohort members. Each donor provided a peripheral blood sample, and peripheral blood mononuclear cells were used for TCR beta sequencing. The Qiagen DNeasy Blood Extraction Kit was used to extract genomic DNA from the blood cell samples. From a lookup of the germline V gene, CDR1 and CDR2 are SGHRS and YFSETQ. From its cysteine to its phenylalanine, the CDR3 spans 14 amino acids. Of all the DNA, just the CDR3 is kept, 42 bases in frame from base 1. The library was obtained by the immunoSEQ multiplex PCR assay. For the multiplex PCR, a mixture combining 60 forward primers for TCR Vbeta segments and 13 reverse primers for TCR Jbeta segments was used. Amplification of the CDR3 region of rearranged TCR beta genes was performed with a multiplex PCR assay on genomic DNA. On the Illumina HiSeq System, the amplified TCR beta libraries were sequenced as 87-base-pair reads. In the paper's pipeline: Across the 500 to 700 repertoires, a later analysis counted roughly 77 million unique TCR beta chains, roughly 11 million of which were shared by at least two donors. To remove PCR and sequencing errors, raw reads were error-corrected and collapsed into unique sequences using a nearest-neighbor algorithm that merged closely related sequences. Alignment of CDR3 sequences to IMGT reference sequences was used to assign V, D and J gene segments. For a sequence to be retained, a match of at least six nucleotides was required to both a V gene segment and a J gene segment. Rearrangements were classified as productive when the CDR3 lacked stop codons and remained in frame with V and J, and all other rearrangements were classified as non-productive. CDR3 was defined according to IMGT convention as the region running from the second conserved V-encoded cysteine to the conserved J-encoded phenylalanine. The earlier analysis of a few hundred of the donors excluded sequences that lacked an unambiguous match to a single V gene segment. An earlier analysis of fewer than 750 of the donors called V segments functional above 56.7% productive rearrangements and segregating when the between-donor standard deviation exceeded 5%. To diagnose cytomegalovirus status from the catalog of TCR beta chain sequences, a statistical classification framework was built. In a later analysis, V and J genes were assigned by comparing TCR nucleotide sequences against IMGT/GENE-DB human TR gene sequences. In a later analysis, CDR3 sequences and most-parsimonious VDJ recombination scenarios were assigned using the TCRdist pipeline. A later analysis defined each TCR beta chain by its CDR3 amino acid sequence plus V-gene family, and excluded reads lacking a unique V-gene family. To address suspected cross-contamination and a sequencing artifact, a later analysis removed around 590 highly shared, low-generation-probability nucleotide sequences. A later analysis calculated a clonal expansion index for each public chain from normalized within-repertoire ranks of inferred template counts. Generation probabilities in a later analysis came from a VDJ recombination model fitted to out-of-frame rearrangements, and those results were checked against IGoR. In a later analysis, TCR-TCR, TCR-HLA and TCR-CMV co-occurrence was scored with hypergeometric tests, and a repertoire-size bias correction was applied to TCR pairs. In a later analysis, false discovery rates were estimated by permuting HLA or CMV assignments 20 times. In a later analysis, co-occurring TCRs were grouped using DBSCAN, and TCRdist sequence similarity was added for clustering within HLA-allele-positive subsets. For co-occurrence clustering, repertoires with fewer than 30,000 or more than 120,000 public chains were excluded, along with 5 or 6 repertoires with anomalous nucleotide sharing. TCRdb re-hosts the immuneACCESS table, in-frame sequences only. Its copies lack some clones; in the studies checked, an unresolved V gene accounts for under half of them, and the cause for the rest is not known. V, J and clone size are taken as reported in that table, and D and trimming were inferred from the DNA itself. This sample gives roughly 100,000 clones in total; almost 80% of them show up just once. The ten largest make up under 4.5% of the sample.

Overall results and qualifications from the work: In a later analysis, around 15,000 TCR beta sequences were associated with specific HLA alleles at a false discovery rate of 0.05. According to a later analysis, parvovirus B19, influenza, CMV and Epstein-Barr virus appeared linked to several top co-occurrence clusters. Because some donors lacked HLA typing at each locus, the association tests relied only on the typed subset. Linkage disequilibrium might explain the correlated functional status among segregating V segments, but an unknown experimental factor could not be excluded. Some IMGT-functional V segments, including TRBV6-2 and TRBV6-3, could not be told apart with the 87-base-pair reads, so those segments were excluded. V-gene and J-gene trimming of TCR beta chains was associated with a missense DCLRE1C variant in a later genetic analysis, and the association was replicated in an independent cohort. The only immune exposure information available for the cohort was CMV serostatus. According to the authors, the approach could potentially be generalized to other disease states and immunological phenotypes. When HLA alleles, especially DR and DQ, strongly co-occurred, attributing TCR associations to individual alleles was difficult. Cytomegalovirus status was reported to be diagnosed by the classifier with high specificity and sensitivity in both the original and validation cohorts. In the study, some 160 TCR beta chains were listed as associated with cytomegalovirus. Most CMV-associated TCR beta chains appeared to be HLA-restricted in a later analysis, and the HLA associations seemed to be driven largely by CMV exposure. Because counts were too low, 15 to 20 rarely observed V segments, including chromosome 9 orphons, were excluded from the earlier analysis of roughly 580 of the donors. The cohort was sequenced for TCR beta chains only, and without alpha or paired-chain data the features that could be detected were limited. A cluster of highly shared sequence variants was judged likely to be a technical artifact of the sequencing pipeline. Roughly uniform sequencing depth across donors was assumed in presence/absence analyses, although this assumption may not hold. Three of the identified cytomegalovirus-associated TCR beta chains were confirmed in vitro to be specific for cytomegalovirus antigens. Broadly in line with IMGT annotations, most TCR beta V segments showed up in productive rearrangements about 90% or about 30% of the time in an earlier analysis of around 550 of the donors. According to a later analysis, TCR association rates differed among HLA loci, with DRB1 alleles showing the most associated TCRs and HLA-C alleles showing the fewest. A later analysis found that HLA-associated TCR beta chains were more clonally expanded and had lower generation probabilities than equally common non-associated chains. Most TCR sequences were seen in very few donors, while some public TCRs were found in many individuals. A later genetic analysis reported fewer N-insertions in productive TCRs among donors in an Asian-associated ancestry cluster than the roughly 700-donor mean. A further reported finding was that TCR beta sequences accurately predicted the HLA-A and HLA-B alleles for most subjects in the first cohort.

The specimen sequenced was PBMCs. The rearranged segments are TRBV5-1 and TRBJ2-5; TRBD2 aligns with 8 central bases. With the DNA end fitting TRBJ2-7 better, the J assignment may be wrong. This TCR came from a man aged 50-60 years in good health and CMV-seropositive. The CDR3 corresponds to CASSSSGSSYEQYF. The nucleotide sequence is TGCGCCAGCAGCTCGAGCGGGAGCTCCTACGAGCAGTACTTC.